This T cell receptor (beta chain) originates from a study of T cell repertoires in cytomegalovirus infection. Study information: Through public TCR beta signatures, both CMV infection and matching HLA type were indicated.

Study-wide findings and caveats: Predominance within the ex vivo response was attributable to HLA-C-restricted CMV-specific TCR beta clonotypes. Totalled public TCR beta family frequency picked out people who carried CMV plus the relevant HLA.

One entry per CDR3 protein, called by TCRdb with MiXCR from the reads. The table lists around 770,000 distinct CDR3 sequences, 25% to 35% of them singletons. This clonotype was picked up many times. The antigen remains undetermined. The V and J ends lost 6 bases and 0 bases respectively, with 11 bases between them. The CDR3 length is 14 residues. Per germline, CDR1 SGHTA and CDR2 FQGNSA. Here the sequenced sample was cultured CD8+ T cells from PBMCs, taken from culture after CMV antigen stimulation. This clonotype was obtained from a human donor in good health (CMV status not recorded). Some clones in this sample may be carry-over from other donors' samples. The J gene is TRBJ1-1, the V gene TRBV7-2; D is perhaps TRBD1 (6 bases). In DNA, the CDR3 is TGTGCCAGCAGTATCCAGGGGATGAACACTGAAGCTTTCTTT. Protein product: CASSIQGMNTEAFF.